Below are 17 T cell receptor beta chains sequenced from a single sample in a study of blood T cell repertoires in COVID-19. Clones were read by immunoSEQ multiplex PCR, and TCRdb kept only the in-frame ones, dropping some. Here the sample spans 88,000 or so clones, around nine tenths being singletons. Sequences were obtained from peripheral blood. These receptors all come from a man between 60 and 70 years old with acute or convalescent COVID-19.

This clone has a handful of counts. The rearrangement uses TRBV29-1 and TRBJ1-1; no firm D call. Trimming shortened V by 0 bases and J by 7 bases, and 15 bases separated the two germline ends. This CDR3 comprises 14 residues. CDR1 is SQVTM, CDR2 ANQGSEA, per germline. As DNA, the CDR3 is TGCAGCGTTGAAGAATACGTCCGGGATTTTGAAGCTTTCTTT. Translation gives CSVEEYVRDFEAFF.

The chain couples TRBV5-6 to TRBJ1-1, with D tentatively TRBD1 (6 bases). CDR1 is SGHDT, CDR2 YYEEEE, per germline. This CDR3 region has 14 residues. V was cut by 0 bases and J by 1 base, with 7 bases left in between. CDR3 region: CASSLDRANTEAFF. The CDR3 nucleotides are TGTGCCAGCAGCTTGGACAGGGCGAACACTGAAGCTTTCTTT.

This chain connects TRBV11-2 to TRBJ1-2, with a possible D match to TRBD1 (5 bases). This CDR3 is built from 16 residues. Germline loops: CDR1 SGHAT, CDR2 FQNNGV. V lost 8 bases and J 5 bases, leaving 24 bases between the germline ends. The CDR3 loop reads CASLGPRRLGGYGYTF. The CDR3 DNA follows: TGTGCCAGCCTAGGCCCGCGGAGACTCGGGGGGTATGGCTACACCTTC.

About this clone: The sample contains more than one DNA sequence encoding this CDR3. This sequence joins TRBV6-5 and TRBJ1-5; maybe TRBD1 (6 bases). From germline, CDR1 is MNHEY and CDR2 SVGAGI. The CDR3 sequence is 13 residues long. V shed 6 bases and J shed 4 bases, with 10 bases lying between them. Here the CDR3 reads CASSPTGNQPQHF. In nucleotides, the CDR3 is TGTGCCAGCAGCCCAACAGGGAATCAGCCCCAGCATTTT.

The chain employs TRBV5-1 and TRBJ2-7; 7 bases fit TRBD1. The CDR3 totals 14 residues. CDR1 and CDR2 (germline): SGHRS, YFSETQ. The V segment lost 4 bases and the J segment 5 bases; nucleotides outside the gene matches: 9. The CDR3 nucleotides read TGCGCCAGCAGCCCGGGTGGTGGGACAGACGAGCAGTACTTC. This codes for CASSPGGGTDEQYF. The full variable domain, its missing parts supplied by reference TRBV5-1 and TRBJ2-7, is KAGVTQTPRYLIKTRGQQVTLSCSPISGHRSVSWYQQTPGQGLQFLFEYFSETQRNKGNFPGRFSGRQFSNSRSEMNVSTLELGDSALYLCASSPGGGTDEQYFGPGTRLTVT.

The gene calls are TRBV6-2 or TRBV6-3 and TRBJ1-5, with D perhaps TRBD1 (5 bases). Germline loops: CDR1 MNHEY, CDR2 SVGEGT. V gave up 5 bases and J gave up 3 bases, with 14 bases separating them. The length of the CDR3 is 15 residues. The CDR3 bases are TGTGCCAGCAGTATCGCCGGGGGTTACAATCAGCCCCAGCATTTT. It is translated as CASSIAGGYNQPQHF.

The table lists this clone with a few counts. J is TRBJ1-1 and V is TRBV30; D perhaps matches TRBD1 (6 bases). The germline V gene encodes CDR1 GTSNPN and CDR2 SVGIG (reference sequence). The CDR3 has 13 residues. Trimming took off 4 bases at V and 1 base at J, with 10 bases between the two ends. CDR3 coding DNA: TGTGCCTGGAACAGGGCGGCGAACACTGAAGCTTTCTTT. This codes for CAWNRAANTEAFF.

This rearrangement joins TRBV7-9 to TRBJ2-3; 12 bases map to TRBD2. V gave up 11 bases and J gave up 4 bases; unmatched junction bases: 7. CDR1 is SEHNR, CDR2 FQNEAQ, per germline (reference sequence). This CDR3 comprises 14 residues. The CDR3 region is CAGGPSGGADTQYF. CDR3 in DNA: TGTGCCGGGGGACCTAGCGGGGGGGCAGATACGCAGTATTTT.

The CDR3 sequence: CASRAPGLAGLETQYF. The DNA of the CDR3 is TGTGCCAGCAGGGCACCGGGACTAGCGGGTTTAGAGACCCAGTACTTC. This chain uses TRBV2 with TRBJ2-5, with 12 nucleotides matching TRBD2. J lost 4 bases, V lost 6 bases, and 9 bases had no gene match. Germline V gene lookup returns CDR1 SNHLY and CDR2 FYNNEI. CDR3 length equals 16 residues.

V gene TRBV11-3 combines with J gene TRBJ1-1, with no clear D. The CDR3 has 14 residues. The ends were cut back, 1 base at V and 1 base at J, with 7 bases in the middle. Germline values: CDR1 SGHNT, CDR2 YENEEA. The CDR3 bases are TGTGCCAGCAGCTTAGGGCCCTCGAACACTGAAGCTTTCTTT. It is translated as CASSLGPSNTEAFF.

This chain links TRBV12-2 with TRBJ2-5; no check of the table's D call, TRBD2, against the DNA was made. TRBV12-2 counts as a pseudogene. The CDR3 length is 23 residues. CDR3 nucleotide sequence: TGTGCAAGTCGCTTAGCGCTGCGACGTGTCCGAGAGACTAGCGGGGGCTACCAAGAGACCCAGTACTTC. Its protein product is CASRLALRRVRETSGGYQETQYF.

The chain couples TRBV3-1 (or the pseudogene TRBV3-2) to TRBJ2-3; D is undetermined. This CDR3 region has 15 residues. V lost 1 base, J lost 0 bases, and 8 bases lay in between. CDR1 LGHDT and CDR2 YNNKEL come from the germline V gene (reference sequence). CDR3 sequence reads: CASSQGSRSTDTQYF. The CDR3 bases are TGTGCCAGCAGCCAAGGTAGCAGAAGCACAGATACGCAGTATTTT.

The genes are TRBV12-3 or TRBV12-4 and TRBJ1-1; unclear D gene. The ends were cut back, 7 bases at V and 3 bases at J, with 6 bases in the middle. The CDR3 contains 11 residues. In DNA, the CDR3 is TGTGCCAGCAAGCTGGACACTGAAGCTTTCTTT. It codes for CASKLDTEAFF.

V is TRBV7-8 and J is TRBJ1-2; D gene unclear. The CDR3 sequence is 13 residues long. V was clipped by 1 base and J by 4 bases, with 7 bases between them. In germline, CDR1 is SGHVS, CDR2 FQNEAQ. The chain's CDR3 is CASSLGHLYGYTF. DNA of the CDR3: TGTGCCAGCAGCTTAGGACACCTCTATGGCTACACCTTC.

This clone was seen once. The gene calls are TRBV7-2 and TRBJ2-7; possibly TRBD2 for D (6 bases). The CDR3 has 15 residues. The V gene's germline CDR1 is SGHTA and CDR2 FQGNSA. V was cut by 1 base and J by 0 bases, with 10 bases left in between. CDR3 amino acids: CASSLVSGPSYEQYF. CDR3 in DNA: TGTGCCAGCAGCTTAGTTAGCGGACCCTCCTACGAGCAGTACTTC.

This clone was found a few times. The CDR3 here is CASSPDGGGSYEQYF. The CDR3 DNA is TGTGCCAGCAGCCCGGACGGGGGGGGTTCCTACGAGCAGTACTTC. The J gene is TRBJ2-7, the V gene TRBV6-5; 8 bases agree with TRBD2. Per germline, CDR1 MNHEY and CDR2 SVGAGI. The CDR3 has 15 residues. The ends lost 6 bases at V and 1 base at J; junction bases unmatched: 8.

The CDR3 loop reads CASSQPGAGGKNIQYF. CDR3 DNA sequence: TGTGCCAGCAGCCAACCCGGGGCGGGGGGGAAAAACATTCAGTACTTC. V usage is TRBV4-2 and J usage is TRBJ2-4; 9 bases fit TRBD2. The CDR3 is 16 amino acids. Germline CDR1 is LGHNA and CDR2 is YNFKEQ. J was trimmed by 4 bases and V by 2 bases; bases with no gene match: 6.